A selection of T cell receptor beta chains follows, all from one sample in a study of blood T cell repertoires in COVID-19. The data were produced by immunoSEQ multiplex PCR, yet TCRdb's version contains in-frame clones alone and is incomplete. The table lists about 280,000 clones, over 75% of them singletons. Source material: peripheral blood. Receptors originate from a human donor in a cohort sampled during active COVID-19. CDR3s include the opening cysteine and the closing phenylalanine or tryptophan. D genes are given only for firm matches. The size field is filled for only some rows; it gives once, few, many or a size class.

>TRBJ1-6|TRBD1|.|TRBV4-3
TGCGCCAGCAGCCAAGATTTGGGGACAGGGGGCTATGCTTACCATTCACCCCTCCACTTT
CASSQDLGTGGYAYHSPLHF
>TRBJ2-1|TRBD1|.|TRBV3-1/TRBV3-2
TGTGCCAGCAGCCTCGAGGGGGCGAACACCGAGCAGTTCTTC
CASSLEGANTEQFF
>TRBJ2-7|TRBD2|.|TRBV5-1
TGCGCCAGCAGCCCCCGGGACTACCGAGGCGGGGGGCAGTACTTC
CASSPRDYRGGGQYF
>TRBJ2-3|TRBD2|.|TRBV5-6
TGTGCCAGCAGCTTGAGGAGCGGGAGGGGCTATACGCAGTATTTT
CASSLRSGRGYTQYF
>TRBJ2-7|TRBD1|once|TRBV27
TGTGCCAGCAGACCCACAGGGGTCTACGAGCAGTACTTC
CASRPTGVYEQYF
>TRBJ1-2|TRBD1|.|TRBV7-3
TGTGCCAGCAGCGGTTCCGGGACAGGGAACTATGGCTACACCTTC
CASSGSGTGNYGYTF
>TRBJ2-1|TRBD2|.|TRBV5-5
TGTGCCAGCAGCTTGAGGTCTAGCGGAGCCTACAATGAGCAGTTCTTC
CASSLRSSGAYNEQFF
>TRBJ2-2|.|.|TRBV5-4
TGTGCCAGCAGCAACCGGGCCCCGGGAGGGGAGCTGTTTTTT
CASSNRAPGGELFF
>TRBJ1-1|.|once|TRBV27
TGTGCCAGCAGTTTACTTTGGGGGGACACTGAAGCTTTCTTT
CASSLLWGDTEAFF
>TRBJ2-1|TRBD2|.|TRBV5-4
TGTGCCAGCAGCCCCGGGGGGACTAGCGGCCTAGCGGAGCAGTTCTTC
CASSPGGTSGLAEQFF
>TRBJ2-2|TRBD2|.|TRBV5-1
TGCGCCAGCAGCTTGGTGGCTAGCGGGGGCGGGGAGCTGTTTTTT
CASSLVASGGGELFF
>TRBJ1-5|TRBD1|.|TRBV6-5
TGTGCCAGCAGCGTCGACAGGGGAGGGAATCAGCCCCAGCATTTT
CASSVDRGGNQPQHF
>TRBJ1-2|.|.|TRBV7-9
TGTGCCAGCAGCTTAGGGAGTGGCTATGGCTACACCTTC
CASSLGSGYGYTF
>TRBJ1-2|TRBD1|.|TRBV9
TGTGCCAGCAGCGTAACCCCCGCCGGGACAGGGGTTGTCGGCTACACCTTC
CASSVTPAGTGVVGYTF
>TRBJ2-1|.|once|TRBV24-1
TGTGCCACCAGTGATACAGGTATGGGAGGCAATGAGCAGTTCTTC
CATSDTGMGGNEQFF
>TRBJ2-5|TRBD2|few|TRBV6-5
TGTGCCAGCCGGTCTAGCGGGAGTCCGGAGACCCAGTACTTC
CASRSSGSPETQYF
>TRBJ2-7|.|.|TRBV11-2
TGTGCCAGCAGACCTCTCAGCGGTGGGCAGTACTTC
CASRPLSGGQYF
>TRBJ1-2|.|.|TRBV6-5
TGTGCCAGCAGTTCGCAGGGCGGCTATGGCTACACCTTC
CASSSQGGYGYTF
>TRBJ2-7|TRBD1|.|TRBV6-1
TGTGCCAGCAGTGAAAGGGACAGCTTCTACGAGCAGTACTTC
CASSERDSFYEQYF
>TRBJ1-6|.|.|TRBV4-1
TGCGCCAGCAGCCCCATATTGGGACTATCACCCCTCCACTTT
CASSPILGLSPLHF
>TRBJ2-5|TRBD2|.|TRBV2
TGTGCCAGCAGTGATCCAGCGGGAGGGGGGGAGACCCAGTACTTC
CASSDPAGGGETQYF
>TRBJ2-1|.|.|TRBV24-1
TGTGCCGTAAGGAGAAAAATTTCTAATGAGCAGTTCTTC
CAVRRKISNEQFF
>TRBJ1-2|TRBD1|.|TRBV28
TGTGCCAGCAGTTTGACAGGGGTATCCTATGGCTACACCTTC
CASSLTGVSYGYTF
>TRBJ2-1|TRBD2|.|TRBV7-9
TGTGCCAGCAGCTTAGGGGGACTAGCGGATTACAATGAGCAGTTCTTC
CASSLGGLADYNEQFF
>TRBJ2-1|.|.|TRBV7-6
TGTGCCAGCAGCTTTGAAACTAGTGGCTACAATGAGCAGTTCTTC
CASSFETSGYNEQFF
>TRBJ2-1|.|.|TRBV5-6
TGTGCCAGCAGCTTGAACAGGCTGGGGAATGAGCAGTTCTTC
CASSLNRLGNEQFF
>TRBJ1-2|TRBD1|few|TRBV27
TGTGCCAGCAGTTTGCGTGGACAGGGCTATGGCTACACCTTC
CASSLRGQGYGYTF
>TRBJ2-1|.|.|TRBV27
TGTGCCAGCAGTCCAGGGGCGGGAGACGTAAATGAGCAGTTCTTC
CASSPGAGDVNEQFF